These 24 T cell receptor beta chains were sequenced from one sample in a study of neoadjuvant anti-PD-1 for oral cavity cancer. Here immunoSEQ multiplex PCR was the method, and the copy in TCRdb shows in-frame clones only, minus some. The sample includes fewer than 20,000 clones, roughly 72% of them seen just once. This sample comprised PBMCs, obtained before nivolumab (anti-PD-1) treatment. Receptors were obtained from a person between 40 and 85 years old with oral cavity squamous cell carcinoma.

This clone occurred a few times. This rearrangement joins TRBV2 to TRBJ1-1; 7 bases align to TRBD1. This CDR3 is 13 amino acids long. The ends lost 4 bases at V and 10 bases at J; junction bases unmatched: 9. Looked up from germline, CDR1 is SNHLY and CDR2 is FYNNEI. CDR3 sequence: CASSGKGALVAFF. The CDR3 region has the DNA TGTGCCAGCAGTGGGAAGGGGGCGCTCGTAGCTTTCTTT.

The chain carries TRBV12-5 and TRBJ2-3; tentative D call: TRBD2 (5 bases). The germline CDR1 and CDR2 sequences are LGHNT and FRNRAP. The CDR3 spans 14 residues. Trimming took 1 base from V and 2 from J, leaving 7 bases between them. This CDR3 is CASGLGRYTDTQYF. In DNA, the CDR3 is TGTGCTAGTGGTTTGGGGAGGTACACAGATACGCAGTATTTT.

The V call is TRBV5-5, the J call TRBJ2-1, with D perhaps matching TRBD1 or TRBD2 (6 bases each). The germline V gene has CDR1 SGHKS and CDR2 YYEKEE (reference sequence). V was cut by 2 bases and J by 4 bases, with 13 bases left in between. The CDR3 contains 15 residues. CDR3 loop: CASSFRLGGYNEQFF. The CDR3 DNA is TGTGCCAGCAGCTTTCGACTAGGGGGATACAATGAGCAGTTCTTC.

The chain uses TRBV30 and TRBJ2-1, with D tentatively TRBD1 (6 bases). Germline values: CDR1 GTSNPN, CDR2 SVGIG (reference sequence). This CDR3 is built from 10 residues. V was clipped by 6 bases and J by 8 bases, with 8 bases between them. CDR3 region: CACTGHEQFF. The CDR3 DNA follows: TGTGCCTGCACAGGGCATGAGCAGTTCTTC.

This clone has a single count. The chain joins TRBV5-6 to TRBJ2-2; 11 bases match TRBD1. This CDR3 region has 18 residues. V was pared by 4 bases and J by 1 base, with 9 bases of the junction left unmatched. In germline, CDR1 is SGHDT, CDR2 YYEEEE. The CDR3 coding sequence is TGTGCCAGCAGCCAGTTCCCGGGACAGGGGGGGAACACCGGGGAGCTGTTTTTT. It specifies CASSQFPGQGGNTGELFF.

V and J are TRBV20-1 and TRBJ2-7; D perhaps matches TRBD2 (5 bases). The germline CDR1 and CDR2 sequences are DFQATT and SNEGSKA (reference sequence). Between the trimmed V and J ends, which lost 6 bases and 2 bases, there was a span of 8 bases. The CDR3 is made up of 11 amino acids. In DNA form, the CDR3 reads TGCAGTGCCTCCGGGACCTACGAGCAGTACTTC. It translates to CSASGTYEQYF.

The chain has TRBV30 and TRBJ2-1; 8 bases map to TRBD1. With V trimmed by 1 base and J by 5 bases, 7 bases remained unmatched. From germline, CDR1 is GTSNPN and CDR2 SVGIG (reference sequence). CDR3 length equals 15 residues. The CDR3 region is CAWSAMGQANNEQFF. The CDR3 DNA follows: TGTGCCTGGAGTGCAATGGGACAGGCTAACAATGAGCAGTTCTTC.

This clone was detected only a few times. The CDR3 region has the DNA TGTGCCGTCTCCTCCGGGACACCGAATCAGCCCCAGCATTTT. The encoded protein is CAVSSGTPNQPQHF. The chain employs TRBV10-3 and TRBJ1-5; a possible D gene is TRBD1 (6 bases). CDR3 size: 14 residues. The V gene's germline CDR1 is ENHRY and CDR2 SYGVKD. Trimming left V 11 bases short and J 4 bases short, with 18 bases between.

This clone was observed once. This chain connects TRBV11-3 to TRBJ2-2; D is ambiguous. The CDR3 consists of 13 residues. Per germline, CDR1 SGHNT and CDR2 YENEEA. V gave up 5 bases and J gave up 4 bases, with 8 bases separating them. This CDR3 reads CASSLDTTGELFF. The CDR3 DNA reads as TGTGCCAGCAGCCTCGACACCACCGGGGAGCTGTTTTTT.

CDR3 amino acids: CASSPLGNMNTEAFF. DNA for the CDR3: TGTGCCAGCAGCCCCTTGGGGAACATGAACACTGAAGCTTTCTTT. The rearrangement links TRBV7-8 to TRBJ1-1; D is unclear. V was clipped by 5 bases and J by 0 bases, with 13 bases between them. Germline assignment: CDR1 SGHVS and CDR2 FQNEAQ. This CDR3 has 15 amino acids.

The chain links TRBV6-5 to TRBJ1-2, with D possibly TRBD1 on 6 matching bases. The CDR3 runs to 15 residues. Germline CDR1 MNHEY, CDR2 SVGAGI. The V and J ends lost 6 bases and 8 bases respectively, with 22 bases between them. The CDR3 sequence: CASSLTLDSRGGYTF. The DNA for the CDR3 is TGTGCCAGCAGCCTCACTCTGGACAGCCGGGGAGGCTACACCTTC.

Here the CDR3 reads CASSFGTGNEQYF. For the CDR3, the DNA is TGTGCCAGCAGCTTTGGGACAGGGAACGAGCAGTACTTC. V gene TRBV7-3 combines with J gene TRBJ2-7, with TRBD1 matching 9 bases. This CDR3 comprises 13 residues. Germline CDR1 reads SGHTA; CDR2 reads FQGTGA. V lost 3 bases to trimming and J lost 5 bases; unmatched junction nucleotides: 2.

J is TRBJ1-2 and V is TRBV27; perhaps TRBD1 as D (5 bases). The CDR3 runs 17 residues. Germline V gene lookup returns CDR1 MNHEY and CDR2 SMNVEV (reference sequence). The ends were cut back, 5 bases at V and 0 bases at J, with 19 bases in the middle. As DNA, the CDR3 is TGTGCCAGCAGTCCCCTCGGGGTGAGGGACGCTAACTATGGCTACACCTTC. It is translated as CASSPLGVRDANYGYTF.

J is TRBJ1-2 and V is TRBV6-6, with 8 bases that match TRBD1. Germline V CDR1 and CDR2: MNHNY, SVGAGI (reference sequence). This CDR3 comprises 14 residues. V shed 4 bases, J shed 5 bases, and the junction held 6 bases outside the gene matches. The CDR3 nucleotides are TGTGCCAGCAGTTCCACGACAGGGGAATATGGCTACACCTTC. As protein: CASSSTTGEYGYTF.

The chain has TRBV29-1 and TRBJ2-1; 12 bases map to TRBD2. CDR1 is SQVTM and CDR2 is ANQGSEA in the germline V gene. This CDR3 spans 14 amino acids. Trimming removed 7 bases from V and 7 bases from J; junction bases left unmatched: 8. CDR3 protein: CSAEGLAGGNEQFF. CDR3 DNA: TGCAGCGCCGAAGGTCTAGCGGGGGGGAATGAGCAGTTCTTC.

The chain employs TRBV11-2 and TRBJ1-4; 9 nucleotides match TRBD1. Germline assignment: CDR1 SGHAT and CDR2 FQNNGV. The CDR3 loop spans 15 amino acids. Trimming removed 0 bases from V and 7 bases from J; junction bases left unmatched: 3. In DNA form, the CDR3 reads TGTGCCAGCAGCTTAGAGGGACAGGGAAGTGAAAAACTGTTTTTT. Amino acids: CASSLEGQGSEKLFF.

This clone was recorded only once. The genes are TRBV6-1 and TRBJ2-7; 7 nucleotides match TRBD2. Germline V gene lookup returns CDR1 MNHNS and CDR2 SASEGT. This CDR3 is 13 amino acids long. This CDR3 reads CVSGGGSAYEQYF. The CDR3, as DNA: TGTGTCTCGGGGGGAGGGTCCGCCTACGAGCAGTACTTC.

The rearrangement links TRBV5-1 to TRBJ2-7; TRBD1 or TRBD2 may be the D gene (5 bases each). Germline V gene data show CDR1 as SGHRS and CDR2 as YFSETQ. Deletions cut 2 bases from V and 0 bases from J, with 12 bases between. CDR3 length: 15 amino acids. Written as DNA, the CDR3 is TGCGCCAGCAGCTTTGGGACCGCTCCCTCCTACGAGCAGTACTTC. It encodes CASSFGTAPSYEQYF.

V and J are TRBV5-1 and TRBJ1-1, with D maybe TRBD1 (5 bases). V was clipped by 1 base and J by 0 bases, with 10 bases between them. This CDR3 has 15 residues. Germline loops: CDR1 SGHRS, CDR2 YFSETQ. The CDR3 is CASSLWGTMNTEAFF. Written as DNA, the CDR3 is TGCGCCAGCAGCTTGTGGGGGACTATGAACACTGAAGCTTTCTTT. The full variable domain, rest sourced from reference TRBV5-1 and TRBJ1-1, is KAGVTQTPRYLIKTRGQQVTLSCSPISGHRSVSWYQQTPGQGLQFLFEYFSETQRNKGNFPGRFSGRQFSNSRSEMNVSTLELGDSALYLCASSLWGTMNTEAFFGQGTRLTVV.

CDR3 sequence: CASSRRGSQVVNEQFF. In DNA form, the CDR3 reads TGTGCCAGCAGTCGACGGGGGAGTCAGGTCGTCAATGAGCAGTTCTTC. This chain connects TRBV27 to TRBJ2-1; weak D call: TRBD2 (6 bases). Germline V gives CDR1 MNHEY, CDR2 SMNVEV (reference sequence). The CDR3 has 16 amino acids. The ends were cut back, 5 bases at V and 6 bases at J, with 20 bases in the middle.

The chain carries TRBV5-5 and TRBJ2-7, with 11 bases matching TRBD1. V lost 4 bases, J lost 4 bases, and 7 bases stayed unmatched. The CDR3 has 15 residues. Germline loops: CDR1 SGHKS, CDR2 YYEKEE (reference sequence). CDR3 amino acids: CASSLGQGEQYEQYF. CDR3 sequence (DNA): TGTGCCAGCAGCCTGGGACAGGGGGAACAATACGAGCAGTACTTC.

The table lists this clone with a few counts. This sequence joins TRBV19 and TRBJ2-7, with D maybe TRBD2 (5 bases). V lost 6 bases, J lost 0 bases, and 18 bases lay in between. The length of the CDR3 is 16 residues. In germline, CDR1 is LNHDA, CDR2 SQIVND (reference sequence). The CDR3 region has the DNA TGTGCCAGTAGAAGGGCTGGAGCGGATAGCTCCTACGAGCAGTACTTC. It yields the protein CASRRAGADSSYEQYF. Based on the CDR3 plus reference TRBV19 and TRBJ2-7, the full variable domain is DGGITQSPKYLFRKEGQNVTLSCEQNLNHDAMYWYRQDPGQGLRLIYYSQIVNDFQKGDIAEGYSVSREKKESFPLTVTSAQKNPTAFYLCASRRAGADSSYEQYFGPGTRLTVT.

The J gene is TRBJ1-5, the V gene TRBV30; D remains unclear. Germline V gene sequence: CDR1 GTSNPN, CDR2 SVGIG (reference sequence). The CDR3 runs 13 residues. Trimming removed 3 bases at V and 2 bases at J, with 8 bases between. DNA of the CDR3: TGTGCCTGGAGCGAGCAGCGCAATCAGCCCCAGCATTTT. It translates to CAWSEQRNQPQHF.

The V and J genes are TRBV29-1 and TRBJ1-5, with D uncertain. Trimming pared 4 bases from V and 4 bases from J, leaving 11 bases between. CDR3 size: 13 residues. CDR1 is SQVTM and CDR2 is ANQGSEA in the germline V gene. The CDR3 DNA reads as TGCAGCGTTGTGAGCCAGGCGAATCAGCCCCAGCATTTT. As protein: CSVVSQANQPQHF.